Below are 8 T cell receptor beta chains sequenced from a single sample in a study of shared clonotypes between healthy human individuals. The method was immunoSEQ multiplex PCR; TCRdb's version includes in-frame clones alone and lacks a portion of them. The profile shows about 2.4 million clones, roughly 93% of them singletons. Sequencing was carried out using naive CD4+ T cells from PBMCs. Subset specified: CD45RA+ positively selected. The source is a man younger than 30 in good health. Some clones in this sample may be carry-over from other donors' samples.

The CDR3 sequence is CASSQDFIAGGADTQYF. The DNA of the CDR3 is TGCGCCAGCAGCCAAGATTTTATAGCGGGAGGAGCAGATACGCAGTATTTT. The genes are TRBV4-3 and TRBJ2-3, with 10 bases lining up with TRBD2. The CDR3 spans 17 residues. CDR1 and CDR2 from the germline V gene are LGHNA and YSLEER. V lost 0 bases, J lost 4 bases, and 7 bases stayed unmatched.

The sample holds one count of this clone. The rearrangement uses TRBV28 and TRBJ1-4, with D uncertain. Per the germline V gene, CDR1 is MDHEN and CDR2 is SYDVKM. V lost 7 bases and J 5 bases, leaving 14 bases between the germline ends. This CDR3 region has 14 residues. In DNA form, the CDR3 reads TGTGCCAGCAATCACAGAGTAGAGAATGAAAAACTGTTTTTT. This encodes CASNHRVENEKLFF.

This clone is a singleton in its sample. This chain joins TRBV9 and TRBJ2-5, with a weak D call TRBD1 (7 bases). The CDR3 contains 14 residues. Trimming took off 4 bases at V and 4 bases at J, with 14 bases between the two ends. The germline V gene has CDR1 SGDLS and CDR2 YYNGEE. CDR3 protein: CASSTRQGGETQYF. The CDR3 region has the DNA TGTGCCAGCAGCACAAGACAGGGAGGAGAGACCCAGTACTTC.

The CDR3 sequence: CASSPAGVGVVKQFF. CDR3 nucleotides: TGTGCCAGCAGCCCAGCGGGGGTAGGGGTAGTGAAGCAGTTCTTC. This chain joins TRBV28 and TRBJ2-1, with TRBD2 matching 8 bases. This CDR3 is 15 amino acids long. J was trimmed by 11 bases and V by 6 bases; bases with no gene match: 15. Per the germline V gene, CDR1 is MDHEN and CDR2 is SYDVKM.

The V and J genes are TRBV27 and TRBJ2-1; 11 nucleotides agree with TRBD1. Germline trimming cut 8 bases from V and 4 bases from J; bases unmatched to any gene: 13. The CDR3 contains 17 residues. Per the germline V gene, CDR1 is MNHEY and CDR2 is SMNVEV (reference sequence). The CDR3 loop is CASSRTGGQLGYNEQFF. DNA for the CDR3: TGTGCCAGCTCGCGGACAGGGGGCCAGCTCGGTTACAATGAGCAGTTCTTC.

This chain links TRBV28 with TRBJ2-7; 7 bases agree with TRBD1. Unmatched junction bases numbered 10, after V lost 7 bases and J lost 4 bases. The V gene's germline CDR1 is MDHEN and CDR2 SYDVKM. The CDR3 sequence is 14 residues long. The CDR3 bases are TGTGCCAGCACCCATACCGGGACAGCTTACGAGCAGTACTTC. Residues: CASTHTGTAYEQYF.

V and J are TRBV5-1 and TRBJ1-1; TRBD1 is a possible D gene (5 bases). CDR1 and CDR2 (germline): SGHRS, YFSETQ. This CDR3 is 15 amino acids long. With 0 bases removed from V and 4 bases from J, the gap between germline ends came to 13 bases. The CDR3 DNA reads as TGCGCCAGCAGCTTGGATCCAGGGAGCGCCACTGAAGCTTTCTTT. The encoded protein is CASSLDPGSATEAFF.

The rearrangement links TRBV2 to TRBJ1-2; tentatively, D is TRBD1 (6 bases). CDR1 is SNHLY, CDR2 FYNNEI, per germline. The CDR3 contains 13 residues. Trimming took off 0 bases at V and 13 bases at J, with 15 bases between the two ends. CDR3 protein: CASSEAGEGGRTF. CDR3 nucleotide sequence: TGTGCCAGCAGTGAAGCGGGAGAGGGGGGCCGCACCTTC.